Listed below are T cell receptor beta chains from one sample, sequenced in a study of PD-1 blockade in classical Hodgkin lymphoma. TCRdb keeps only in-frame clones here, not all; method: immunoSEQ multiplex PCR. Of 31,000 or so clones in the sample, about 80% were seen once. This material consisted of CD4+ T cells from blood, taken before the fourth cycle of nivolumab. Receptor source: a human donor with classical Hodgkin lymphoma. CDR3s include the opening cysteine and the closing phenylalanine or tryptophan. Fields, in order: J gene, D gene, clone size, V gene, CDR3 protein, CDR3 DNA. The D gene is left open where the match is weak. The size field is filled for only some rows; it gives once, few, many or a size class.

TRBJ2-2 | TRBD2 | once | TRBV4-1 | CASSQESSGTGELFF | TGCGCCAGCAGCCAAGAATCTAGCGGGACCGGGGAGCTGTTTTTT
TRBJ1-4 | . | . | TRBV5-1 | CASSPQGRTNEKLFF | TGCGCCAGCAGCCCCCAGGGGCGAACTAATGAAAAACTGTTTTTT
TRBJ2-5 | . | . | TRBV5-6 | CASSFPSLETQYF | TGTGCCAGCAGCTTCCCGAGCTTGGAGACCCAGTACTTC
TRBJ1-1 | . | once | TRBV6-6 | CASSPRMGNTEAFF | TGTGCCAGCAGCCCGAGGATGGGGAACACTGAAGCTTTCTTT
TRBJ1-2 | . | . | TRBV6-5 | CASSPPAGEGGYTF | TGTGCCAGCAGTCCCCCGGCAGGGGAAGGAGGCTACACCTTC
TRBJ2-7 | . | . | TRBV9 | CASSARGRNEQYF | TGTGCCAGCAGCGCCCGGGGGAGGAACGAGCAGTACTTC
TRBJ1-4 | . | . | TRBV18 | CASSPPGEAKHPYLNEKLFF | TGTGCCAGCTCACCACCGGGGGAGGCCAAACACCCCTACCTTAATGAAAAACTGTTTTTT
TRBJ1-4 | TRBD1 | . | TRBV5-1 | CASSQGGGEEKLFF | TGCGCCAGCAGCCAAGGGGGCGGTGAGGAAAAACTGTTTTTT
TRBJ1-5 | . | . | TRBV7-2 | CASSWDYSNQPQHF | TGTGCCAGCAGCTGGGATTATAGCAATCAGCCCCAGCATTTT
TRBJ2-7 | TRBD2 | . | TRBV5-1 | CASSTGLAGGYEQYF | TGCGCCAGCAGCACCGGACTAGCGGGGGGCTACGAGCAGTACTTC
TRBJ1-3 | TRBD1 | . | TRBV10-3 | CASLRTGQKGNTIYF | TGTGCCAGCCTTAGGACAGGGCAAAAGGGAAACACCATATATTTT
TRBJ1-1 | . | . | TRBV29-1 | CSVGGVNTEAFF | TGCAGCGTTGGCGGGGTGAACACTGAAGCTTTCTTT
TRBJ2-7 | TRBD1 | . | TRBV2 | CASRYGQGVTYEQYF | TGTGCCAGCAGATACGGACAGGGGGTGACCTACGAGCAGTACTTC
TRBJ2-3 | . | . | TRBV19 | CASSRQRGTDTQYF | TGTGCCAGCTCACGGCAGCGCGGCACAGATACGCAGTATTTT
TRBJ2-5 | TRBD2 | . | TRBV7-2 | CASSLGTSGAPMETQYF | TGTGCCAGCAGCTTAGGGACTAGCGGGGCTCCCATGGAGACCCAGTACTTC
TRBJ1-1 | . | . | TRBV7-8 | CASSLGGGGYTEAFF | TGTGCCAGCAGCTTAGGCGGCGGTGGGTACACTGAAGCTTTCTTT
TRBJ1-6 | . | few | TRBV4-1 | CASSQNRFKETSGSPLHF | TGCGCCAGCAGCCAGAACCGATTTAAAGAGACCTCTGGTTCACCCCTCCACTTT
TRBJ2-3 | TRBD2 | . | TRBV4-1 | CASSQDPGLAGGPTQYF | TGCGCCAGCAGCCAAGATCCCGGACTAGCGGGGGGACCCACGCAGTATTTT
TRBJ2-5 | TRBD2 | . | TRBV14 | CASSRQAGGHETQYF | TGTGCCAGCAGCCGACAAGCGGGGGGGCACGAGACCCAGTACTTC
TRBJ1-2 | TRBD1 | few | TRBV10-3 | CAIGDSGREGYTF | TGTGCCATCGGGGACAGTGGCCGGGAGGGCTACACCTTC
TRBJ1-2 | TRBD1 | few | TRBV7-9 | CASSLQMEGGSGYTF | TGTGCCAGCAGCTTACAGATGGAAGGGGGCTCTGGCTACACCTTC
TRBJ2-1 | . | . | TRBV2 | CAMGTLDNEQFF | TGTGCCATGGGGACCCTGGACAATGAGCAGTTCTTC
TRBJ1-6 | . | . | TRBV30 | CAWSVNTPPWNSPLHF | TGTGCCTGGAGTGTAAACACCCCACCTTGGAATTCACCCCTCCACTTT
TRBJ2-3 | . | . | TRBV11-3 | CASSLGNRVASTDTQYF | TGTGCCAGCAGCTTAGGTAACAGGGTGGCTAGCACAGATACGCAGTATTTT
TRBJ2-5 | TRBD2 | . | TRBV11-2 | CASSLGTSQETQYF | TGTGCCAGCAGCTTAGGGACTAGCCAAGAGACCCAGTACTTC
TRBJ2-7 | . | . | TRBV19 | CASSSTTTYEQYF | TGTGCCAGTAGTTCCACGACCACCTACGAGCAGTACTTC
TRBJ2-1 | . | . | TRBV11-2 | CASSHLEGLSSYNEQFF | TGTGCCAGCAGCCATCTCGAGGGCCTGAGCTCCTACAATGAGCAGTTCTTC
TRBJ2-3 | TRBD1 | . | TRBV6-6 | CASSQQGNTDTQYF | TGTGCCAGCAGCCAACAGGGGAACACAGATACGCAGTATTTT
TRBJ1-2 | . | . | TRBV30 | CAWSEGSYGYTF | TGTGCCTGGAGCGAGGGGTCCTATGGCTACACCTTC
TRBJ2-1 | . | . | TRBV4-3 | CASSQAWYPYPSSYNEQFF | TGCGCCAGCAGCCAAGCTTGGTATCCATACCCGAGCTCCTACAATGAGCAGTTCTTC
TRBJ2-3 | TRBD2 | . | TRBV9 | CASSGLAGGPWGTDTQYF | TGTGCCAGCAGCGGACTAGCGGGGGGGCCGTGGGGCACAGATACGCAGTATTTT
TRBJ2-7 | . | . | TRBV7-5 | CVRSLRPLTGDEQYF | TGTGTCAGAAGCTTACGACCCTTAACAGGGGACGAGCAGTACTTC
TRBJ1-5 | . | once | TRBV19 | CASSIDRLSNQPQHF | TGTGCCAGTAGTATCGACAGGCTGAGCAATCAGCCCCAGCATTTT
TRBJ2-1 | . | . | TRBV30 | CAWSVGLEQFF | TGTGCCTGGAGTGTAGGTCTCGAGCAGTTCTTC
TRBJ1-1 | . | . | TRBV28 | CASNIQGGGNTEAFF | TGTGCCAGCAACATACAGGGAGGTGGGAACACTGAAGCTTTCTTT
TRBJ1-5 | . | . | TRBV16 | CASSRSGRGNQPQHF | TGTGCCAGCAGCCGGTCGGGGCGCGGCAATCAGCCCCAGCATTTT
TRBJ1-6 | TRBD1 | . | TRBV6-1 | CASKAPGQGISPLHF | TGTGCCAGCAAAGCCCCGGGACAGGGAATTTCACCCCTCCACTTT
TRBJ2-7 | . | once | TRBV29-1 | CSVVPKGKGSYEQYF | TGCAGCGTTGTTCCTAAGGGGAAGGGCTCCTACGAGCAGTACTTC
TRBJ2-5 | TRBD2 | . | TRBV5-1 | CASSLAGLAGRFGETQYF | TGCGCCAGCAGCTTGGCCGGGTTAGCGGGGCGTTTCGGGGAGACCCAGTACTTC
TRBJ1-1 | TRBD1 | once | TRBV19 | CASSIFDRGNTEAFF | TGTGCCAGTAGTATTTTCGACAGGGGGAACACTGAAGCTTTCTTT
TRBJ1-4 | . | . | TRBV6-5 | CASLRFIGTNEKLFF | TGTGCCAGCTTGAGATTCATTGGAACTAATGAAAAACTGTTTTTT